The entry that follows covers one T cell receptor (beta chain) sequence. Antigen: not known. Germline V gene data show CDR1 as DFQATT and CDR2 as SNEGSKA (reference sequence). The V gene lost 5 bases and the J gene lost 7 bases, with 20 bases spanning the gap. The CDR3 loop spans 14 amino acids. The study sequenced TCR beta in blood CD8+ and CD4+ T cells. The CD8+ and CD4+ T cells were isolated magnetically using a negative isolation approach, whereas the TEMRA cells were enriched by FACS. This specimen belongs to a study of CD8 T cells in Susac syndrome. Random hexamers primed reverse transcription of about 0.45 to 1 ug RNA. Using its own MiXCR run on the immunoSEQ multiplex PCR reads, TCRdb lists one record per CDR3 protein. The table lists around 130,000 distinct CDR3 sequences, 85% to 95% of them singletons. General study points: The study recognized that its TCR sequencing and HLA analysis covered a relatively small number of individuals.

The TCR was taken from a human donor with multiple sclerosis. V gene TRBV20-1 combines with J gene TRBJ1-2, with a weak D call TRBD1 (5 bases). Sequences were obtained from CD4+ T cells from PBMCs. The DNA for the CDR3 is TGCAGTGCTCGGATCGGGACTCCCCGAAGTGGCTACACCTTC. It translates to CSARIGTPRSGYTF.